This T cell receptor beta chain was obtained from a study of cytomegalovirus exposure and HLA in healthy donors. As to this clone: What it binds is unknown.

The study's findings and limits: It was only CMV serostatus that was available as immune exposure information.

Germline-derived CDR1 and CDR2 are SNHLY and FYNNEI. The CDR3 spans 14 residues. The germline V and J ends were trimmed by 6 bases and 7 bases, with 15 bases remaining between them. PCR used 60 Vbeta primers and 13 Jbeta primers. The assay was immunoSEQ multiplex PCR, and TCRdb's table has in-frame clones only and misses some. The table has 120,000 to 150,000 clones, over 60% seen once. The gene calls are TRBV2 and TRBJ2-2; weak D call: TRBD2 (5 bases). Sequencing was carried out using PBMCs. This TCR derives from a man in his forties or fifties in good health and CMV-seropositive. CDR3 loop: CASRGITGIGELFF. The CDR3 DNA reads TGTGCCAGCAGGGGGATCACGGGGATCGGGGAGCTGTTTTTT.